This TCR beta chain emerged from a study of T cell changes during pregnancy in multiple sclerosis. This CDR3 spans 12 amino acids. Trimming stripped 7 bases from V and 4 bases from J, with 8 bases between. Germline-derived CDR1 and CDR2 are MNHNY and SVGAGI (reference sequence). Sequencing was performed with immunoSEQ multiplex PCR; in TCRdb, only in-frame clones are kept and a portion is missing. The data contain 60,000 to 95,000 clones, approximately 90% of them singletons. The V gene is TRBV6-6, the J gene TRBJ1-3; D remains ambiguous. The clonotype originates from a female donor with multiple sclerosis, enrolled in a pregnancy study. The starting material was CD4+ T cells from peripheral blood mononuclear cells, obtained before pregnancy. The CDR3 region is CASNEAGNTIYF. In nucleotides, the CDR3 is TGTGCCAGCAATGAGGCGGGAAACACCATATATTTT.